These 28 T cell receptor beta chains share one sample of origin, sequenced in a study of blood T cell repertoires in COVID-19 (dated by TCRdb to between 2020 and 2021). The library came from the immunoSEQ multiplex PCR assay. Drawn from immuneACCESS, this table holds only the in-frame rearrangements with V and J called that TCRdb kept. Clones are partly lost; checked studies trace under half to an unresolved V gene and leave the rest unexplained. Recorded for this sample are fewer than 450,000 clones; 88% of them occurred a single time. The ten most abundant clones make up about 2.1% of the sample. The sample taken for sequencing was PBMCs or T cells enriched from blood (not recorded which). The source of these receptors is a woman in her forties with acute COVID-19.

The chain is built from TRBV4-1 and TRBJ2-4; no reliable D call. Germline CDR1 is MGHRA and CDR2 is YSYEKL. The CDR3 is 15 residues long. The germline V and J ends were trimmed by 1 base and 3 bases, with 10 bases remaining between them. Here the CDR3 reads CASSQGWASKNIQYF. Written as DNA, the CDR3 is TGCGCCAGCAGCCAAGGATGGGCAAGCAAAAACATTCAGTACTTC.

The chain is built from TRBV2 and TRBJ1-1; unclear D gene. V was pared by 3 bases and J by 8 bases, with 10 bases between. CDR3 size: 12 residues. The V gene's germline CDR1 is SNHLY and CDR2 FYNNEI. The CDR3: CASSEQSQEAFF. CDR3 in DNA: TGTGCCAGCAGTGAGCAATCACAGGAAGCTTTCTTT.

This chain joins TRBV2 and TRBJ2-7, with TRBD2 as a possible D gene (6 bases). Germline loops: CDR1 SNHLY, CDR2 FYNNEI. The CDR3 extends over 12 amino acids. The V gene lost 5 bases and the J gene lost 5 bases, with 10 bases spanning the gap. In nucleotides, the CDR3 is TGTGCCAGCAGTTTCGGGGAGGACGAGCAGTACTTC. Translation: CASSFGEDEQYF. Together with reference TRBV2 and TRBJ2-7, the CDR3 gives the full variable domain: EPEVTQTPSHQVTQMGQEVILRCVPISNHLYFYWYRQILGQKVEFLVSFYNNEISEKSEIFDDQFSVERPDGSNFTLKIRSTKLEDSAMYFCASSFGEDEQYFGPGTRLTVT.

V usage is TRBV6-7 and J usage is TRBJ1-5, with TRBD1 identical over 9 bases. TRBV6-7 qualifies as an ORF whose function is uncertain. This CDR3 spans 15 amino acids. V lost 6 bases, J lost 7 bases, and 10 bases stayed unmatched. The CDR3 spells CASSPSRQGVQPQHF. The CDR3 DNA sequence: TGTGCCAGCAGCCCAAGCCGACAGGGGGTACAGCCCCAGCATTTT.

This rearrangement joins TRBV19 to TRBJ2-7; a weak D match, TRBD1 (6 bases). This CDR3 is built from 14 residues. V lost 2 bases to trimming and J lost 2 bases, with 10 bases between them. CDR1 and CDR2 from the germline V gene are LNHDA and SQIVND (reference sequence). CDR3 loop: CASSIRDITYEQYF. The CDR3 nucleotides read TGTGCCAGTAGTATAAGGGACATAACCTACGAGCAGTACTTC.

The V gene is TRBV25-1, the J gene TRBJ1-1; D gene uncertain. The CDR3 contains 13 residues. The germline gives CDR1 MGHDK, CDR2 SYGVNS. Trimming left V 2 bases short and J 12 bases short, with 16 bases between. The CDR3 DNA sequence: TGTGCCAGCAGTGAAATCGAGGGTATCGGGTCTTTCTTT. It specifies CASSEIEGIGSFF.

This clone came up a few times. This sequence joins TRBV6-1 and TRBJ1-1; weak D call: TRBD1 (6 bases). Germline V CDR1 and CDR2: MNHNS, SASEGT. V was shortened by 0 bases and J by 8 bases, with 13 bases between the two germline ends. The CDR3 loop spans 14 amino acids. The CDR3, as DNA: TGTGCCAGCAGTGAAGCGTCGGGAGGGGGGGAAGCTTTCTTT. Its protein product is CASSEASGGGEAFF.

Notes on this clone: At the DNA level, this CDR3 is encoded by other sequences in the same sample as well. The chain combines TRBV2 with TRBJ1-5, with D maybe TRBD1 (5 bases). The germline V gene encodes CDR1 SNHLY and CDR2 FYNNEI. The CDR3 consists of 14 residues. V was pared by 6 bases and J by 2 bases, with 11 bases between. The CDR3 sequence is CASSGTGGNQPQHF. The CDR3 DNA follows: TGTGCCAGCAGCGGGACGGGAGGCAATCAGCCCCAGCATTTT.

The chain is built from TRBV12-5 and TRBJ1-2, with TRBD1 as a possible D gene (5 bases). The CDR3 runs 15 residues. Germline CDR1 reads LGHNT; CDR2 reads FRNRAP. The V gene lost 1 base and the J gene lost 0 bases, with 9 bases spanning the gap. CDR3 amino acids: CASGLARQTNYGYTF. Here the CDR3 DNA reads TGTGCTAGTGGTTTGGCTCGACAGACTAACTATGGCTACACCTTC.

As DNA, the CDR3 is TGCGCCAGCAGCCAAGAGGGCTATCCGGGGGCTAATGAAAAACTGTTTTTT. It is translated as CASSQEGYPGANEKLFF. The V and J genes are TRBV4-1 and TRBJ1-4; TRBD1 might be the D (5 bases). This CDR3 spans 17 amino acids. Looked up from germline, CDR1 is MGHRA and CDR2 is YSYEKL. V lost 0 bases to trimming and J lost 3 bases, with 14 bases between them.

The V call is TRBV7-9, the J call TRBJ1-2; TRBD1 aligns across 9 bases. The ends lost 5 bases at V and 6 bases at J; junction bases unmatched: 4. CDR1 SEHNR and CDR2 FQNEAQ come from the germline V gene (reference sequence). The CDR3 contains 13 residues. CDR3 DNA: TGTGCCAGCAGCAGGGACAGGGAAGATGGCTACACCTTC. Residues: CASSRDREDGYTF.

The CDR3 DNA follows: TGCGCCAGCAGCTGGACTAGCGGGGGCCACTACAATGAGCAGTTCTTC. This codes for CASSWTSGGHYNEQFF. The chain uses TRBV5-1 and TRBJ2-1, with 13 bases aligning to TRBD2. This CDR3 is 16 amino acids long. V lost 3 bases, J lost 3 bases, and 3 bases stayed unmatched. CDR1 is SGHRS and CDR2 is YFSETQ in the germline V gene.

V and J are TRBV10-3 and TRBJ1-5; unclear D gene. Germline loops: CDR1 ENHRY, CDR2 SYGVKD. V lost 3 bases, J lost 1 base, and 4 bases lay in between. This CDR3 has 13 residues. The CDR3 loop is CAISEQSNQPQHF. CDR3 DNA sequence: TGTGCCATCAGTGAACAAAGCAATCAGCCCCAGCATTTT.

The chain links TRBV10-3 to TRBJ2-5; TRBD2 matches at 8 bases. The germline V gene has CDR1 ENHRY and CDR2 SYGVKD. The V segment lost 2 bases and the J segment 2 bases; nucleotides outside the gene matches: 7. This CDR3 contains 16 residues. CDR3 in amino acids: CAISESRAGGQETQYF. CDR3 nucleotide sequence: TGTGCCATCAGTGAGAGTAGGGCGGGGGGACAAGAGACCCAGTACTTC.

This chain connects TRBV21-1 to TRBJ1-1. TRBV21-1 constitutes a pseudogene. The CDR3 runs 14 residues. The CDR3 DNA is TGTGCCAGGTCGGGGAGGGAGGGGGACACTGAAGCTTTCTTT. Protein: CARSGREGDTEAFF.

The rearrangement uses TRBV24-1 and TRBJ1-5; 9 bases match TRBD1. Trimming at V came to 7 bases and at J to 5 bases, leaving 8 bases not matched to a gene. Germline V CDR1 and CDR2: KGHDR, SFDVKD. CDR3 length equals 15 residues. CDR3 nucleotide sequence: TGTGCCACCAGCTCGGGACAGGGTGGGGATCAGCCCCAGCATTTT. Translated: CATSSGQGGDQPQHF.

Here the CDR3 reads CASNFGGSMNTEAFF. CDR3 DNA: TGTGCCAGCAATTTTGGGGGCTCGATGAACACTGAAGCTTTCTTT. V gene TRBV2 combines with J gene TRBJ1-1; D is possibly TRBD1 (6 bases). The CDR3 spans 15 residues. The ends were cut back, 7 bases at V and 0 bases at J, with 15 bases in the middle. The V gene's germline CDR1 is SNHLY and CDR2 FYNNEI.

This chain links TRBV4-1 with TRBJ1-1; no clear D gene. V lost 6 bases and J 0 bases, leaving 11 bases between the germline ends. The CDR3 has 14 amino acids. In germline, CDR1 is MGHRA, CDR2 YSYEKL. The CDR3 protein is CASRGPGVNTEAFF. CDR3 nucleotides: TGCGCCAGCAGGGGCCCCGGGGTGAACACTGAAGCTTTCTTT.

The CDR3, as DNA: TGTGCCAGCTCGCCGTCAGGGGACGAGCAGTACTTC. This translates into CASSPSGDEQYF. This rearrangement joins TRBV18 to TRBJ2-7; maybe TRBD1 (6 bases). CDR3 size: 12 residues. Germline V gene lookup returns CDR1 KGHSH and CDR2 LQKENI. V lost 6 bases and J 5 bases, leaving 11 bases between the germline ends. The whole variable domain, filled in from reference TRBV18 and TRBJ2-7, reads NAGVMQNPRHLVRRRGQEARLRCSPMKGHSHVYWYRQLPEEGLKFMVYLQKENIIDESGMPKERFSAEFPKEGPSILRIQQVVRGDSAAYFCASSPSGDEQYFGPGTRLTVT.

V is TRBV30 and J is TRBJ1-1; D remains unclear. The CDR3 is 14 amino acids. Per germline, CDR1 GTSNPN and CDR2 SVGIG (reference sequence). Trimming shortened V by 0 bases and J by 2 bases, and 10 bases separated the two germline ends. This CDR3 is CAWSVPHSNTEAFF. CDR3 DNA sequence: TGTGCCTGGAGTGTACCTCACAGTAACACTGAAGCTTTCTTT.

This rearrangement joins TRBV12-5 to TRBJ2-1; 9 positions match TRBD1. V lost 5 bases, J lost 5 bases, and 7 bases stayed unmatched. The CDR3 runs 15 residues. Germline CDR1 is LGHNT and CDR2 is FRNRAP. The CDR3 sequence: CASGRGQGFNNEQFF. CDR3 DNA: TGTGCTAGTGGTCGGGGACAGGGATTCAACAATGAGCAGTTCTTC.

The rearrangement links TRBV12-5 to TRBJ1-6, with D hard to call. The CDR3 runs 13 residues. Germline lookup yields CDR1 LGHNT and CDR2 FRNRAP. With 5 bases removed from V and 6 bases from J, the gap between germline ends came to 8 bases. The CDR3 DNA reads as TGTGCTAGTGGTCCCCCGGGTAATTCACCCCTCCACTTT. Its translation: CASGPPGNSPLHF.

The chain uses TRBV2 and TRBJ2-7; TRBD2 matches at 7 bases. The CDR3 loop spans 13 amino acids. Germline assignment: CDR1 SNHLY and CDR2 FYNNEI. J gave up 0 bases and V 8 bases, and 4 bases lay outside the gene matches. The chain's CDR3 is CASLAGVSYEQYF. The CDR3, as DNA: TGTGCCAGCTTGGCGGGGGTCTCCTACGAGCAGTACTTC.

CDR3 sequence (DNA): TGTGCCAGCAGTTTAAGGGGGACGGTATCTGGGGCCAACGTCCTGACTTTC. It codes for CASSLRGTVSGANVLTF. V gene TRBV27 combines with J gene TRBJ2-6, with a weak D call TRBD1 (6 bases). Per germline, CDR1 MNHEY and CDR2 SMNVEV (reference sequence). V shed 2 bases and J shed 1 base, with 12 bases lying between them. The CDR3 contains 17 residues.

This chain connects TRBV6-5 to TRBJ1-4; TRBD1 matches 7 bases. The CDR3 runs to 16 residues. Germline V gene data show CDR1 as MNHEY and CDR2 as SVGAGI. V lost 2 bases to trimming and J lost 1 base; unmatched junction nucleotides: 4. CDR3 sequence reads: CASSYHPGGTNEKLFF. In DNA form, the CDR3 reads TGTGCCAGCAGTTACCATCCAGGGGGAACTAATGAAAAACTGTTTTTT.

This clone has just one count. This sequence joins TRBV14 and TRBJ2-7, with 8 bases lining up with TRBD2. Germline V gene lookup returns CDR1 SGHDN and CDR2 FVKESK. J lost 3 bases, V lost 3 bases, and 7 bases had no gene match. The CDR3 has 15 amino acids. The CDR3 loop reads CASSHPGGVGYEQYF. The CDR3 DNA is TGTGCCAGCAGCCACCCCGGGGGGGTGGGCTACGAGCAGTACTTC.

This clone was counted once. J is TRBJ2-3 and V is TRBV3-1 (or the pseudogene TRBV3-2); TRBD2 might be the D (7 bases). There are 13 residues in the CDR3. The germline V gene encodes CDR1 LGHDT and CDR2 YNNKEL (reference sequence). With 6 bases removed from V and 5 bases from J, the gap between germline ends came to 12 bases. As DNA, the CDR3 is TGTGCCAGCAGGGGGGGGGCGAGAGATACGCAGTATTTT. Protein product: CASRGGARDTQYF.

The CDR3 nucleotides read TGTGCCAGCCTGTTCCAGGGTCCCGGTGAAGCTTTCTTT. It specifies CASLFQGPGEAFF. The V and J genes are TRBV2 and TRBJ1-1; a weak D match, TRBD1 (5 bases). The V and J ends lost 8 bases and 7 bases respectively, with 17 bases between them. Germline lookup yields CDR1 SNHLY and CDR2 FYNNEI. The CDR3 has 13 residues.